The next 16 T cell receptor beta chains were all read from a single sample in a study of cytomegalovirus exposure and HLA in healthy donors. It was with 60 Vbeta and 13 Jbeta primers that the PCR ran. Assay used: immunoSEQ multiplex PCR; TCRdb lists only in-frame clones, some missing. In the table there are over 100,000 clones, approximately 80% of which are singletons. Material: PBMCs. The receptors shown here come from a woman in her 30s in good health and CMV-seronegative.

The rearrangement joins TRBV6-5 to TRBJ2-5; tentatively, D is TRBD2 (5 bases). Matching the DNA end better, TRBJ2-7 makes the J call doubtful. This CDR3 has 15 residues. Per the germline V gene, CDR1 is MNHEY and CDR2 is SVGAGI. The CDR3 DNA reads TGTGCCAGCAGTTACGTCCCCCCCGGGGAGCACGAGCAGTACTTC. This codes for CASSYVPPGEHEQYF.

Comments on this clone: No DNA is shown, since the ends of the CDR3 on it are uncertain; the CDR3 is the one TCRdb lists. The rearrangement links TRBV2 to TRBJ2-1; the D call of TRBD2 is as the table states it, not checked on the DNA. The CDR3 comprises 12 residues, both ends counted. Germline V gene lookup returns CDR1 SNHLY and CDR2 FYNNEI. This CDR3 is CASSGIVGEGIF.

This sequence joins TRBV28 and TRBJ2-5; the match to TRBD2 covers 8 bases. Germline V gene sequence: CDR1 MDHEN, CDR2 SYDVKM. Trimming cost V 3 bases and J 4 bases; bases outside gene matches: 4. This CDR3 contains 14 residues. Written as DNA, the CDR3 is TGTGCCAGCAGTTTCCGGCTAGCGGGAGAGACCCAGTACTTC. Translated, it gives CASSFRLAGETQYF.

The chain combines TRBV5-1 with TRBJ2-6, with D perhaps TRBD2 (7 bases). V lost 7 bases and J 0 bases, leaving 14 bases between the germline ends. This CDR3 is built from 16 residues. CDR1 and CDR2 (germline): SGHRS, YFSETQ. The CDR3 DNA follows: TGCGCCAGCGCTACGGGGGGCAGCTCTGGGGCCAACGTCCTGACTTTC. This encodes CASATGGSSGANVLTF.

The V gene is TRBV6-5, the J gene TRBJ2-7, with 7 bases fitting TRBD1. Germline-derived CDR1 and CDR2 are MNHEY and SVGAGI. The V segment lost 2 bases and the J segment 0 bases; nucleotides outside the gene matches: 1. The CDR3 is 14 amino acids. In DNA, the CDR3 is TGTGCCAGCAGTTACCGGGACAGCTCCTACGAGCAGTACTTC. It codes for CASSYRDSSYEQYF.

The gene calls are TRBV7-8 and TRBJ2-7; possibly TRBD2 for D (6 bases). This CDR3 comprises 14 residues. V lost 2 bases to trimming and J lost 1 base, with 9 bases between them. CDR1 SGHVS and CDR2 FQNEAQ come from the germline V gene. The CDR3 nucleotides read TGTGCCAGCAGCTTAATCCTAGCGTCCTACGAGCAGTACTTC. Translating gives CASSLILASYEQYF. The variable domain in full, completed from reference TRBV7-8 and TRBJ2-7, reads GAGVSQSPRYKVAKRGQDVALRCDPISGHVSLFWYQQALGQGPEFLTYFQNEAQLDKSGLPSDRFFAERPEGSVSTLKIQRTQQEDSAVYLCASSLILASYEQYFGPGTRLTVT.

This clone was counted a few times. The chain joins TRBV28 to TRBJ2-7; TRBD2 agrees at 7 bases. Germline V CDR1 and CDR2: MDHEN, SYDVKM. CDR3 length equals 15 residues. Trimming cost V 5 bases and J 3 bases; bases outside gene matches: 10. CDR3 amino acids: CASSVPGGNFYEQYF. CDR3 nucleotides: TGTGCCAGCAGTGTCCCGGGGGGAAATTTCTACGAGCAGTACTTC.

J is TRBJ2-5 and V is TRBV7-3, with 10 bases that match TRBD2. Germline CDR1 SGHTA, CDR2 FQGTGA. This CDR3 spans 13 amino acids. Trimming at V came to 5 bases and at J to 5 bases, leaving 2 bases not matched to a gene. CDR3 nucleotides: TGTGCCAGCAGCAAGGGACTAGCGGAGACCCAGTACTTC. Protein: CASSKGLAETQYF.

The rearrangement uses TRBV15 and TRBJ2-3, with TRBD2 identical over 11 bases. With 0 bases clipped from V and 0 bases from J, the junction kept 8 bases outside the gene matches. The CDR3 spans 19 residues. The V gene's germline CDR1 is LNHNV and CDR2 YYDKDF (reference sequence). CDR3 sequence reads: CATSRDYPTSGASTDTQYF. The CDR3 DNA follows: TGTGCCACCAGCAGAGATTATCCGACTAGCGGGGCTAGCACAGATACGCAGTATTTT. The full variable domain, its missing parts supplied by reference TRBV15 and TRBJ2-3, is DAMVIQNPRYQVTQFGKPVTLSCSQTLNHNVMYWYQQKSSQAPKLLFHYYDKDFNNEADTPDNFQSRRPNTSFCFLDIRSPGLGDTAMYLCATSRDYPTSGASTDTQYFGPGTRLTVL.

This clone was seen only a few times. The V gene is TRBV10-2, the J gene TRBJ2-7; possibly TRBD1 for D (5 bases). Trimming pared 7 bases from V and 1 base from J, leaving 14 bases between. CDR1 WSHSY and CDR2 SAAADI come from the germline V gene. The CDR3 has 14 amino acids. As DNA, the CDR3 is TGCGCCAGCAAGTTGGGCAGGGATTCCTACGAGCAGTACTTC. Its protein is CASKLGRDSYEQYF.

The chain has TRBV7-7 and TRBJ2-7, with D possibly being TRBD2 (5 bases). The CDR3 covers 20 residues. Trimming pared 1 base from V and 1 base from J, leaving 26 bases between. Germline assignment: CDR1 SSHAT and CDR2 FNYEAQ (reference sequence). DNA for the CDR3: TGTGCCAGCAGCTTAGAGTGTGGATGGACCCCGAGCGGCGTGTCCTACGAGCAGTACTTC. It encodes CASSLECGWTPSGVSYEQYF.

The chain couples TRBV2 to TRBJ2-1; TRBD2 agrees at 10 bases. The CDR3 spans 19 residues. V lost 4 bases to trimming and J lost 2 bases; unmatched junction nucleotides: 14. The germline CDR1 and CDR2 sequences are SNHLY and FYNNEI. Here the CDR3 reads CASSASSGGPPLPYNEQFF. The CDR3 DNA follows: TGTGCCAGCAGTGCATCTAGCGGGGGTCCACCGTTACCCTACAATGAGCAGTTCTTC.

This chain joins TRBV5-6 and TRBJ2-1, with TRBD2 identical over 15 bases. The germline gives CDR1 SGHDT, CDR2 YYEEEE. The length of the CDR3 is 16 residues. Unmatched junction bases numbered 2, after V lost 2 bases and J lost 5 bases. For the CDR3, the DNA is TGTGCCAGCAGCTTCCGGACTAGCGGGGGGGACAATGAGCAGTTCTTC. Translation: CASSFRTSGGDNEQFF.

This clone was observed a few times. The rearrangement links TRBV2 to TRBJ1-6; D call uncertain. CDR1 SNHLY and CDR2 FYNNEI come from the germline V gene. The CDR3 is made up of 13 amino acids. V lost 7 bases and J lost 7, with 11 bases in between. The CDR3 DNA reads TGTGCCAGCACCATGGAGGGAAATTCACCCCTCCACTTT. Amino acids: CASTMEGNSPLHF.

The chain has TRBV18 and TRBJ2-7; TRBD1 matches at 7 bases. Germline CDR1 and CDR2: KGHSH and LQKENI. This CDR3 region has 14 residues. The trim removed 1 base at V and 4 bases at J, leaving 4 bases unmatched. Here the CDR3 DNA reads TGTGCCAGCTCACCACAGACAGGGAGTTACGAGCAGTACTTC. It encodes CASSPQTGSYEQYF.

The chain employs TRBV5-1 and TRBJ2-2; perhaps TRBD2 as D (6 bases). Germline CDR1 reads SGHRS; CDR2 reads YFSETQ. V lost 9 bases and J lost 1, with 10 bases in between. The CDR3 is 13 residues long. The CDR3 reads CATSSVNTGELFF. CDR3 in DNA: TGCGCCACCTCTAGCGTGAACACCGGGGAGCTGTTTTTT.